This entry lists 12 T cell receptor beta chains sequenced from one sample in a study of T cell repertoires and Cas9 in healthy adults. The table came from immunoSEQ multiplex PCR; TCRdb's copy has only in-frame clones and leaves some out. The table lists tens of thousands of clones, around 92% of them singletons, with about 0.76% in the top ten. Input material: CD4+ effector T cells (CD127+, CD25-, CD137-, CD154-) from PBMCs; culture status not recorded. These receptors were obtained from a human donor in good health.

This chain connects TRBV6-4 to TRBJ2-1; TRBD2 might be the D (6 bases). The germline CDR1 and CDR2 sequences are MRHNA and SNTAGT. V was clipped by 4 bases and J by 5 bases, with 9 bases between them. This CDR3 is 13 amino acids long. The CDR3 DNA reads TGTGCCAGCAGTGCCGGGACTCACAATGAGCAGTTCTTC. This translates into CASSAGTHNEQFF.

The gene calls are TRBV5-1 and TRBJ2-3; possible D gene TRBD1, 6 bases. From germline, CDR1 is SGHRS and CDR2 YFSETQ. This CDR3 spans 14 amino acids. V was pared by 4 bases and J by 0 bases, with 9 bases between. CDR3 region: CASSRGQSTDTQYF. The CDR3 DNA reads as TGCGCCAGCAGCCGCGGACAGAGCACAGATACGCAGTATTTT.

The J gene is TRBJ2-1, the V gene TRBV29-1; D perhaps matches TRBD2 (7 bases). V shed 4 bases and J shed 4 bases, with 11 bases lying between them. This CDR3 is 13 amino acids long. Germline lookup yields CDR1 SQVTM and CDR2 ANQGSEA. In DNA, the CDR3 is TGCAGCGTTGGGGGGGGCGGTTACAATGAGCAGTTCTTC. Amino acid sequence: CSVGGGGYNEQFF.

The chain couples TRBV29-1 to TRBJ1-1, with a possible D match to TRBD1 (6 bases). Germline CDR1 and CDR2: SQVTM and ANQGSEA. V was trimmed by 7 bases and J by 1 base, leaving 13 bases between them. The CDR3 has 13 residues. The CDR3 reads CSAHPTGNTEAFF. CDR3 nucleotides: TGCAGCGCTCATCCGACAGGGAACACTGAAGCTTTCTTT.

The chain couples TRBV5-4 to TRBJ1-1, with a weak D call TRBD1 (6 bases). The CDR3 loop spans 17 amino acids. Germline V lookup: CDR1 SGHNT, CDR2 YYREEE (reference sequence). Trimming took off 0 bases at V and 0 bases at J, with 15 bases between the two ends. CDR3 DNA sequence: TGTGCCAGCAGCTTGGCGGGGGGGGCCGCAATGAACACTGAAGCTTTCTTT. It specifies CASSLAGGAAMNTEAFF.

The gene calls are TRBV7-2 and TRBJ1-2; TRBD1 aligns across 8 bases. Trimming cost V 5 bases and J 0 bases; bases outside gene matches: 8. CDR1 SGHTA and CDR2 FQGNSA come from the germline V gene. There are 16 residues in the CDR3. In DNA, the CDR3 is TGTGCCAGCAGCCCACGGTGGGGACAGGCTAACTATGGCTACACCTTC. Translated: CASSPRWGQANYGYTF.

The chain carries TRBV7-9 and TRBJ2-7; 13 bases line up with TRBD2. Trimming took 1 base from V and 4 from J; bases not matched to a gene: 1. From germline, CDR1 is SEHNR and CDR2 FQNEAQ (reference sequence). The CDR3 sequence is 15 residues long. CDR3 sequence (DNA): TGTGCCAGCAGCTTAGGGGGACTAGCGGGGTACGAGCAGTACGTC. Translation gives CASSLGGLAGYEQYV.

This clone is a singleton in its sample. The chain couples TRBV7-9 to TRBJ1-1; 9 bases align to TRBD1. CDR3 size: 13 residues. Per germline, CDR1 SEHNR and CDR2 FQNEAQ (reference sequence). J lost 4 bases, V lost 6 bases, and 3 bases had no gene match. In DNA form, the CDR3 reads TGTGCCAGCAGTCTGACAGGGGGCACTGAAGCTTTCTTT. Translated: CASSLTGGTEAFF.

This chain uses TRBV19 with TRBJ2-3; TRBD2 agrees at 12 bases. Trimming took 4 bases from V and 4 from J; bases not matched to a gene: 6. Germline assignment: CDR1 LNHDA and CDR2 SQIVND (reference sequence). CDR3 length: 16 residues. DNA for the CDR3: TGTGCCAGTAGTACGACTAGCGGGAGATCTCCAGATACGCAGTATTTT. Its translation is CASSTTSGRSPDTQYF. The full variable domain, completed using reference TRBV19 and TRBJ2-3, is DGGITQSPKYLFRKEGQNVTLSCEQNLNHDAMYWYRQDPGQGLRLIYYSQIVNDFQKGDIAEGYSVSREKKESFPLTVTSAQKNPTAFYLCASSTTSGRSPDTQYFGPGTRLTVL.

The chain uses TRBV11-3 and TRBJ1-6, with D uncertain. This CDR3 is built from 14 residues. Trimming stripped 1 base from V and 6 bases from J, with 7 bases between. Germline loops: CDR1 SGHNT, CDR2 YENEEA. This chain's CDR3 is CASSLGPVNSPLHF. The DNA of the CDR3 is TGTGCCAGCAGCTTAGGCCCTGTTAATTCACCCCTCCACTTT.

This sequence joins TRBV30 and TRBJ1-1; D not resolved. Germline loops: CDR1 GTSNPN, CDR2 SVGIG (reference sequence). The length of the CDR3 is 13 residues. The V gene lost 2 bases and the J gene lost 1 base, with 8 bases spanning the gap. The CDR3, as DNA: TGTGCCTGGAGTATACGGGCGAACACTGAAGCTTTCTTT. Its protein product is CAWSIRANTEAFF.

The chain recombines TRBV27 with TRBJ2-5, with D unresolved. Germline V gene sequence: CDR1 MNHEY, CDR2 SMNVEV (reference sequence). The CDR3 loop spans 16 amino acids. V lost 2 bases and J 6 bases, leaving 19 bases between the germline ends. The CDR3 sequence is CASSLRRRDPRQTQYF. CDR3 sequence (DNA): TGTGCCAGCAGTTTACGTCGTAGAGACCCACGACAGACCCAGTACTTC.